One sample yielded the 29 T cell receptor beta chains listed below, sequenced in a study of blood T cell repertoires in COVID-19. The data were produced by immunoSEQ multiplex PCR, yet TCRdb's version contains in-frame clones alone and is incomplete. Here the sample spans 100,000 or so clones, 84% being singletons. Material: peripheral blood. These receptor sequences come from an older man with active or convalescent COVID-19.

This chain connects TRBV6-6 to TRBJ2-7; TRBD1 aligns across 8 bases. Looked up from germline, CDR1 is MNHNY and CDR2 is SVGAGI (reference sequence). J gave up 7 bases and V 6 bases, and 8 bases lay outside the gene matches. The CDR3 has 13 residues. The CDR3 reads CASRRQGTGEQYF. The DNA for the CDR3 is TGTGCCAGCAGGCGACAGGGGACGGGGGAGCAGTACTTC.

J is TRBJ1-2 and V is TRBV4-1, with TRBD1 as a possible D gene (5 bases). This CDR3 comprises 15 residues. V was trimmed by 1 base and J by 7 bases, leaving 16 bases between them. CDR1 is MGHRA and CDR2 is YSYEKL in the germline V gene. This CDR3 is CASSQALGGDFGYTF. CDR3 in DNA: TGCGCCAGCAGCCAAGCGTTGGGAGGGGACTTTGGCTACACCTTC.

This clone has only a few counts. The gene calls are TRBV27 and TRBJ2-3; 13 bases align to TRBD2. Germline V lookup: CDR1 MNHEY, CDR2 SMNVEV (reference sequence). The CDR3 covers 15 residues. Losses at the gene ends were 5 bases for V and 7 bases for J; bases not matched to a gene: 6. Here the CDR3 reads CASSRTSGGGYTQYF. As DNA, the CDR3 is TGTGCCAGCAGTAGGACTAGCGGGGGAGGGTATACGCAGTATTTT.

This clone was seen just once. The genes are TRBV20-1 and TRBJ2-1; TRBD1 is a possible D gene (6 bases). Germline V lookup: CDR1 DFQATT, CDR2 SNEGSKA (reference sequence). This CDR3 is 13 amino acids long. The V gene lost 3 bases and the J gene lost 7 bases, with 13 bases spanning the gap. Here the CDR3 DNA reads TGCAGTGCTAGTTGGGTGGGGGCGAATGAGCAGTTCTTC. Protein sequence: CSASWVGANEQFF.

The chain uses TRBV10-3 and TRBJ1-5; D might be TRBD1 (6 bases). CDR1 is ENHRY, CDR2 SYGVKD, per germline. The V end lost 10 bases, the J end lost 6 bases, and 16 bases lay between the germline ends. The CDR3 is 13 residues long. The CDR3 loop is CATAGGAIQPQHF. The CDR3 nucleotides read TGTGCCACCGCCGGGGGGGCTATTCAGCCCCAGCATTTT.

This clone was counted once. The V gene is TRBV3-1 (or the pseudogene TRBV3-2), the J gene TRBJ1-2, with D perhaps matching TRBD1 (5 bases). Germline V gene lookup returns CDR1 LGHDT and CDR2 YNNKEL (reference sequence). The CDR3 has 11 residues. Trimming stripped 0 bases from V and 12 bases from J, with 8 bases between. This CDR3 reads CASSQDRAHTF. The CDR3 region has the DNA TGTGCCAGCAGCCAAGACAGGGCCCACACCTTC.

V gene TRBV19 combines with J gene TRBJ2-1, with 8 bases aligning to TRBD2. This CDR3 region has 16 residues. Germline CDR1 is LNHDA and CDR2 is SQIVND (reference sequence). Trimming cost V 2 bases and J 5 bases; bases outside gene matches: 8. The CDR3 DNA reads as TGTGCCAGTAGTATAAACCAAGTGACTAGCGACAATGAGCAGTTCTTC. It yields the protein CASSINQVTSDNEQFF.

This chain connects TRBV6-5 to TRBJ1-4; unclear D gene. Per the germline V gene, CDR1 is MNHEY and CDR2 is SVGAGI. There are 14 residues in the CDR3. Trimming took 5 bases from V and 0 from J, leaving 7 bases between them. In DNA form, the CDR3 reads TGTGCCAGCAGTCAACCAGCAACTAATGAAAAACTGTTTTTT. This sequence encodes CASSQPATNEKLFF.

V usage is TRBV3-1 (or the pseudogene TRBV3-2) and J usage is TRBJ2-2; a weak D match, TRBD1 (5 bases). This CDR3 comprises 15 residues. CDR1 is LGHDT and CDR2 is YNNKEL in the germline V gene (reference sequence). The germline V and J ends were trimmed by 2 bases and 6 bases, with 13 bases remaining between them. The CDR3 reads CASSQRVGVAGELFF. As DNA, the CDR3 is TGTGCCAGCAGCCAAAGGGTAGGGGTTGCCGGGGAGCTGTTTTTT.

This clone was recorded once. The gene calls are TRBV4-1 and TRBJ1-2; 9 bases map to TRBD1. CDR3 length: 17 residues. Germline V lookup: CDR1 MGHRA, CDR2 YSYEKL. The V gene end was trimmed by 1 base and the J gene end by 4 bases; junction bases not matched to a gene: 10. The CDR3 DNA is TGCGCCAGCAGCCAAGCCCCCACAGGGGGCATCGGCTATGGCTACACCTTC. Protein: CASSQAPTGGIGYGYTF.

This chain uses TRBV20-1 with TRBJ1-3; D perhaps matches TRBD1 (5 bases). Trimming removed 6 bases at V and 3 bases at J, with 12 bases between. The CDR3 runs to 13 residues. Germline V gene sequence: CDR1 DFQATT, CDR2 SNEGSKA (reference sequence). The CDR3 reads CSASGGVGNTIYF. In DNA, the CDR3 is TGCAGTGCAAGTGGGGGGGTTGGAAACACCATATATTTT.

The chain links TRBV5-1 to TRBJ2-5; tentative D call: TRBD2 (7 bases). With 6 bases removed from V and 4 bases from J, the gap between germline ends came to 19 bases. The CDR3 consists of 15 residues. The germline gives CDR1 SGHRS, CDR2 YFSETQ. CDR3 sequence: CASKSGGARLETQYF. DNA of the CDR3: TGCGCCAGCAAGAGTGGGGGGGCTCGGTTAGAGACCCAGTACTTC.

This clone appeared once. The chain employs TRBV5-1 and TRBJ1-6, with 7 bases lining up with TRBD1. V lost 3 bases to trimming and J lost 9 bases; unmatched junction nucleotides: 9. The germline gives CDR1 SGHRS, CDR2 YFSETQ. CDR3 length equals 15 residues. CDR3 sequence reads: CASSYQGDLGSPLHF. The CDR3 nucleotides are TGCGCCAGCAGCTATCAGGGGGACCTAGGTTCACCCCTCCACTTT. Full variable domain (remainder filled in from reference TRBV5-1 and TRBJ1-6): KAGVTQTPRYLIKTRGQQVTLSCSPISGHRSVSWYQQTPGQGLQFLFEYFSETQRNKGNFPGRFSGRQFSNSRSEMNVSTLELGDSALYLCASSYQGDLGSPLHFGNGTRLTVT.

The chain carries TRBV30 and TRBJ1-4, with unresolved D. V was pared by 4 bases and J by 2 bases, with 17 bases between. The CDR3 consists of 16 residues. Germline V gene data show CDR1 as GTSNPN and CDR2 as SVGIG (reference sequence). The CDR3 here is CAWTKSIGATNEKLFF. CDR3 DNA sequence: TGTGCCTGGACCAAATCAATCGGAGCCACTAATGAAAAACTGTTTTTT.

V gene TRBV6-5 combines with J gene TRBJ1-6, with 7 bases lining up with TRBD1. V dropped 6 bases and J dropped 7; count of bases not matched to a gene: 6. Germline-derived CDR1 and CDR2 are MNHEY and SVGAGI. The CDR3 loop spans 14 amino acids. The CDR3 DNA reads TGTGCCAGCAGCTCTGACAGGGCGAATTCACCCCTCCACTTT. It codes for CASSSDRANSPLHF.

The chain joins TRBV19 to TRBJ1-5; a weak D match, TRBD1 (6 bases). The CDR3 is 14 residues long. Trimming stripped 6 bases from V and 5 bases from J, with 14 bases between. CDR1 LNHDA and CDR2 SQIVND come from the germline V gene (reference sequence). CDR3 sequence (DNA): TGTGCCAGTAGCCAACAGGGATGGGATCAGCCCCAGCATTTT. Protein: CASSQQGWDQPQHF.

The chain employs TRBV30 and TRBJ1-1; D is uncertain. The CDR3 has 11 amino acids. Germline V gene lookup returns CDR1 GTSNPN and CDR2 SVGIG (reference sequence). The ends were cut back, 7 bases at V and 7 bases at J, with 13 bases in the middle. The CDR3 is CALVGLFEAFF. CDR3 sequence (DNA): TGTGCCTTGGTTGGACTTTTTGAAGCTTTCTTT.

The chain employs TRBV5-1 and TRBJ2-2; a weak D match, TRBD1 (6 bases). This CDR3 is built from 15 residues. Germline V gives CDR1 SGHRS, CDR2 YFSETQ. V lost 7 bases, J lost 2 bases, and 15 bases lay in between. The CDR3 nucleotides are TGCGCCAGCTCCCAAAGGGGGTACAACACCGGGGAGCTGTTTTTT. It encodes CASSQRGYNTGELFF.

This clone has just one count. This chain uses TRBV6-2 or TRBV6-3 with TRBJ2-3, with unresolved D. The CDR3 length is 16 residues. Germline CDR1 is MNHEY and CDR2 is SVGEGT. With 2 bases removed from V and 4 bases from J, the gap between germline ends came to 16 bases. The DNA of the CDR3 is TGTGCCAGCAGTTACATGGCCACCGTAGAGGCAGATACGCAGTATTTT. Translation gives CASSYMATVEADTQYF.

The J gene is TRBJ1-5, the V gene TRBV6-5, with TRBD1 identical over 8 bases. The CDR3 runs 13 residues. Germline CDR1 is MNHEY and CDR2 is SVGAGI. Unmatched junction bases numbered 4, after V lost 8 bases and J lost 4 bases. The CDR3 loop is CASQGALNQPQHF. The CDR3 DNA reads as TGTGCCAGCCAGGGGGCCTTGAATCAGCCCCAGCATTTT.

The chain combines TRBV29-1 with TRBJ2-5, with 9 bases fitting TRBD1. The ends lost 7 bases at V and 5 bases at J; junction bases unmatched: 8. This CDR3 contains 13 residues. Germline loops: CDR1 SQVTM, CDR2 ANQGSEA. Written as DNA, the CDR3 is TGCAGCGGACAGACAGGGGGAATTGAGACCCAGTACTTC. It translates to CSGQTGGIETQYF.

This rearrangement joins TRBV7-6 to TRBJ1-1, with TRBD1 matching over 7 bases. Germline V gene lookup returns CDR1 SGHVS and CDR2 FNYEAQ. Losses at the gene ends were 5 bases for V and 4 bases for J; bases not matched to a gene: 13. CDR3 size: 16 residues. In DNA, the CDR3 is TGTGCCAGCAGCACCCAGACAGGGAGTGTGGGCACTGAAGCTTTCTTT. Translation: CASSTQTGSVGTEAFF.

The chain carries TRBV28 and TRBJ2-2; 7 bases are a match to TRBD1. Germline V CDR1 and CDR2: MDHEN, SYDVKM. V lost 10 bases, J lost 3 bases, and 8 bases stayed unmatched. CDR3 length equals 14 residues. This chain's CDR3 is CATWTGRDTGELFF. DNA for the CDR3: TGTGCCACCTGGACAGGAAGGGACACCGGGGAGCTGTTTTTT.

The genes are TRBV5-1 and TRBJ1-1; unclear D gene. The CDR3 has 16 amino acids. Trimming shortened V by 2 bases and J by 0 bases, and 14 bases separated the two germline ends. Germline values: CDR1 SGHRS, CDR2 YFSETQ. The CDR3 sequence: CASSFSMANMNTEAFF. The CDR3 DNA follows: TGCGCCAGCAGCTTCTCGATGGCCAACATGAACACTGAAGCTTTCTTT.

There are a few counts of this clone. This chain joins TRBV6-5 and TRBJ1-1; 7 bases match TRBD1. Germline V gives CDR1 MNHEY, CDR2 SVGAGI. CDR3 length: 15 amino acids. The trim removed 6 bases at V and 0 bases at J, leaving 7 bases unmatched. DNA of the CDR3: TGTGCCAGCAGCCCAATACAGGGGATGAACACTGAAGCTTTCTTT. It yields the protein CASSPIQGMNTEAFF.

The chain employs TRBV5-1 and TRBJ1-4; the match to TRBD1 covers 7 bases. Germline-derived CDR1 and CDR2 are SGHRS and YFSETQ. CDR3 size: 14 residues. V dropped 2 bases and J dropped 7; count of bases not matched to a gene: 5. The CDR3 reads CASSLGYRGEKLFF. DNA for the CDR3: TGCGCCAGCAGCTTAGGATACAGGGGTGAAAAACTGTTTTTT. The variable domain in full, with the rest retrieved from reference TRBV5-1 and TRBJ1-4, is KAGVTQTPRYLIKTRGQQVTLSCSPISGHRSVSWYQQTPGQGLQFLFEYFSETQRNKGNFPGRFSGRQFSNSRSEMNVSTLELGDSALYLCASSLGYRGEKLFFGSGTQLSVL.

The V call is TRBV28, the J call TRBJ1-2; D may be TRBD1 (5 bases). Per germline, CDR1 MDHEN and CDR2 SYDVKM. The CDR3 has 14 residues. Trimming removed 3 bases from V and 1 base from J, with 9 bases in between. Written as DNA, the CDR3 is TGTGCCAGCAGTTTCCAGGGAGGTAACTATGGCTACACCTTC. It specifies CASSFQGGNYGYTF.

The V and J genes are TRBV3-1 (or the pseudogene TRBV3-2) and TRBJ2-3; no firm D call. V lost 0 bases and J 4 bases, leaving 8 bases between the germline ends. Germline-derived CDR1 and CDR2 are LGHDT and YNNKEL (reference sequence). This CDR3 is 14 amino acids long. The CDR3 coding sequence is TGTGCCAGCAGCCAAGAGCCCAGCGCAGATACGCAGTATTTT. Its translation is CASSQEPSADTQYF.

The chain uses TRBV5-1 and TRBJ2-3; maybe TRBD2 (6 bases). V was clipped by 1 base and J by 5 bases, with 11 bases between them. The germline gives CDR1 SGHRS, CDR2 YFSETQ. The CDR3 has 14 residues. CDR3 sequence reads: CASSLSTGEDTQYF. The CDR3 DNA reads TGCGCCAGCAGCTTGTCTACGGGGGAAGATACGCAGTATTTT. The full variable domain, with the rest looked up from reference TRBV5-1 and TRBJ2-3, is KAGVTQTPRYLIKTRGQQVTLSCSPISGHRSVSWYQQTPGQGLQFLFEYFSETQRNKGNFPGRFSGRQFSNSRSEMNVSTLELGDSALYLCASSLSTGEDTQYFGPGTRLTVL.